Shown below are 14 T cell receptor beta chains from a single sample sequenced in a study of Ad26.COV2.S vaccination and SARS-CoV-2 variants. Described treatment: roughly 19 received Ad26.COV2.S at low or high dose, single or two shots; about 5 received placebo; per-sample allocation not given. Sampling took place 63 days after the first vaccine or placebo injection. Some clones are missing from TCRdb's copy, which holds only in-frame ones; the method was immunoSEQ multiplex PCR. The sample consists of some 520,000 clones, 87% of them appearing once. Specimen: peripheral blood, collected in a trial of Ad26.COV2.S vaccine versus placebo. Receptors originate from a person between 18 and 65 years old who received the Ad26.COV2.S COVID-19 vaccine or a placebo.

This chain joins TRBV19 and TRBJ2-1; D remains unclear. The V and J ends lost 3 bases and 3 bases respectively, with 6 bases between them. CDR3 size: 13 residues. CDR1 is LNHDA and CDR2 is SQIVND in the germline V gene (reference sequence). CDR3 region: CASSMLGYNEQFF. DNA of the CDR3: TGTGCCAGTAGTATGCTCGGCTACAATGAGCAGTTCTTC.

V is TRBV27 and J is TRBJ2-7, with a weak D call TRBD1 (5 bases). This CDR3 has 12 amino acids. CDR1 is MNHEY, CDR2 SMNVEV, per germline (reference sequence). V lost 11 bases and J lost 9, with 20 bases in between. The CDR3 DNA reads as TGTGCCGTCGGACATTCGCTTTCCACGCAGTACTTC. Translated: CAVGHSLSTQYF.

This chain joins TRBV5-4 and TRBJ2-6; the D call may be TRBD1 or TRBD2 (7 bases each). The germline V gene has CDR1 SGHNT and CDR2 YYREEE (reference sequence). The CDR3 has 14 residues. The V gene lost 9 bases and the J gene lost 2 bases, with 12 bases spanning the gap. For the CDR3, the DNA is TGTGCCAACCAGGGGGGGCCTGGGGCCAACGTCCTGACTTTC. It codes for CANQGGPGANVLTF. Full variable domain (missing parts from reference TRBV5-4 and TRBJ2-6): ETGVTQSPTHLIKTRGQQVTLRCSSQSGHNTVSWYQQALGQGPQFIFQYYREEENGRGNFPPRFSGLQFPNYSSELNVNALELDDSALYLCANQGGPGANVLTFGAGSRLTVL.

J is TRBJ2-7 and V is TRBV28; 10 bases are shared with TRBD1. This CDR3 is 15 amino acids long. The junction had 8 bases not matched to a gene; V was cut back by 5 bases and J by 4 bases. The germline CDR1 and CDR2 sequences are MDHEN and SYDVKM. The CDR3 bases are TGTGCCAGCAGTCTCCCCGGGACAGGGGAGTACGAGCAGTACTTC. Its protein product is CASSLPGTGEYEQYF.

This chain connects TRBV19 to TRBJ1-3; D perhaps matches TRBD1 (6 bases). The CDR3 has 15 residues. Trimming took 5 bases from V and 1 from J, leaving 12 bases between them. CDR1 and CDR2 from the germline V gene are LNHDA and SQIVND (reference sequence). The CDR3 here is CASSLDRSSGNTIYF. The CDR3 DNA reads TGTGCCAGTAGTTTGGACAGATCGTCTGGAAACACCATATATTTT.

V usage is TRBV28 and J usage is TRBJ1-6, with D perhaps matching TRBD1 (5 bases). Germline CDR1 MDHEN, CDR2 SYDVKM. V lost 6 bases and J 7 bases, leaving 13 bases between the germline ends. This CDR3 spans 14 amino acids. CDR3 DNA: TGTGCCAGCAGACGGGACGGACTAAATTCACCCCTCCACTTT. Residues: CASRRDGLNSPLHF.

The rearrangement links TRBV6-2 or TRBV6-3 to TRBJ1-5, with D uncertain. The CDR3 is 15 amino acids. Trimming shortened V by 3 bases and J by 7 bases, and 16 bases separated the two germline ends. CDR1 is MNHEY, CDR2 SVGEGT, per germline. CDR3 sequence: CASSYEYVVGQPQHF. The DNA of the CDR3 is TGTGCCAGCAGTTATGAGTACGTGGTAGGGCAGCCCCAGCATTTT.

J is TRBJ2-3 and V is TRBV5-1, with no clear D. Trimming shortened V by 0 bases and J by 0 bases, and 5 bases separated the two germline ends. The germline CDR1 and CDR2 sequences are SGHRS and YFSETQ. The CDR3 has 14 amino acids. DNA of the CDR3: TGCGCCAGCAGCTTGGATACTAGCACAGATACGCAGTATTTT. Translation: CASSLDTSTDTQYF.

The chain joins TRBV19 to TRBJ1-1; D ambiguous. Germline V gene lookup returns CDR1 LNHDA and CDR2 SQIVND (reference sequence). There are 14 residues in the CDR3. V lost 3 bases, J lost 1 base, and 9 bases lay in between. CDR3 sequence: CASSIPFRNTEAFF. The CDR3, as DNA: TGTGCCAGTAGTATTCCTTTCCGGAACACTGAAGCTTTCTTT.

This rearrangement joins TRBV5-4 to TRBJ2-3; 9 nucleotides align to TRBD1. In germline, CDR1 is SGHNT, CDR2 YYREEE (reference sequence). This CDR3 contains 15 residues. V dropped 2 bases and J dropped 5; count of bases not matched to a gene: 6. The CDR3, as DNA: TGTGCCAGCAGCTTACCGGGACAGGGTGTAGATACGCAGTATTTT. Translating gives CASSLPGQGVDTQYF.

The gene calls are TRBV18 and TRBJ1-1; 9 positions match TRBD1. The germline V gene has CDR1 KGHSH and CDR2 LQKENI. Trimming removed 1 base from V and 0 bases from J; junction bases left unmatched: 9. The CDR3 loop spans 18 amino acids. This CDR3 is CASSPRGTGTYLNTEAFF. The CDR3 region has the DNA TGTGCCAGCTCACCACGGGGGACAGGGACTTATTTGAACACTGAAGCTTTCTTT.

The chain has TRBV7-9 and TRBJ2-2; D perhaps matches TRBD2 (6 bases). V was clipped by 3 bases and J by 3 bases, with 17 bases between them. The length of the CDR3 is 17 residues. CDR1 is SEHNR, CDR2 FQNEAQ, per germline (reference sequence). Written as DNA, the CDR3 is TGTGCCAGCAGCTTTGATCCAGGAGGGGTGTACACCGGGGAGCTGTTTTTT. Its protein product is CASSFDPGGVYTGELFF.

V usage is TRBV6-1 and J usage is TRBJ2-7; D tentatively reads TRBD1 or TRBD2 (5 bases each). The germline gives CDR1 MNHNS, CDR2 SASEGT. This CDR3 region has 17 residues. Trimming cost V 4 bases and J 0 bases, with 19 bases left between them. In DNA form, the CDR3 reads TGTGCCAGCAGTGCCGCTGCAGGGAGACGCTCCTCCTACGAGCAGTACTTC. It codes for CASSAAAGRRSSYEQYF.

In DNA form, the CDR3 reads TGTGCCAGCAGTTCCATATCGGGACTTACCTACGAGCAGTACTTC. Amino acid sequence: CASSSISGLTYEQYF. This sequence joins TRBV28 and TRBJ2-7; TRBD2 is a possible D gene (6 bases). The length of the CDR3 is 15 residues. Germline V gene data show CDR1 as MDHEN and CDR2 as SYDVKM. V lost 4 bases and J 2 bases, leaving 15 bases between the germline ends.